These T cell receptor beta chains were read from a single sample in a study of graft-versus-host responses after intestinal transplantation. Some clones are missing from TCRdb's copy, which holds only in-frame ones; the method was immunoSEQ multiplex PCR. This sample has just over 20,000 clones, with nearly 90% found just once. The specimen comprised PBMCs, sampled roughly 64 days after intestinal transplantation. The receptors here all came from a human patient who received an intestinal transplant, so some T cells may come from the graft donor. CDR3s include the opening cysteine and the closing phenylalanine or tryptophan.

length: 15
V: TRBV27
CDR3: CASSLYGDPNTEAFF

length: 15
V: TRBV6-6
CDR3: CASSRLAGRYNEQFF

length: 17
V: TRBV29-1
CDR3: CSAFSSPRRGNYNEQFF

length: 13
V: TRBV7-8
CDR3: CASSLDRNTEAFF

length: 13
V: TRBV29-1
CDR3: CSVEGRQDNEQFF

length: 14
V: TRBV6-6
CDR3: CASSYGGQFYGCTF

length: 15
V: TRBV29-1
CDR3: CSASTGVYLADTQYF

length: 13
V: TRBV11-2
CDR3: CASSFGSTYEQYF

length: 14
V: TRBV6-6
CDR3: CASSQGESGNTIYF

length: 15
V: TRBV13
CDR3: CASSLARGVNEKLFF

length: 11
V: TRBV6-5
CDR3: CATLSGYEQYF

length: 14
V: TRBV23-1
CDR3: CASMWTGSGVGYTF

length: 15
V: TRBV5-1
CDR3: CASSLAGISSQPQHF

length: 14
V: TRBV19
CDR3: CASRSDRVSEPQHF

length: 18
V: TRBV9
CDR3: CASSAPLGGTENTGELFF

length: 14
V: TRBV7-9
CDR3: CASSLAGGNNEQFF

length: 15
V: TRBV27
CDR3: CASSWGTGASYEQYF

length: 16
V: TRBV4-3
CDR3: CASSQVHSPTNEKLFF

length: 14
V: TRBV29-1
CDR3: CSVEGGKRTDTQYF

length: 21
V: TRBV29-1
CDR3: CSVYLDPIWADLLGWTGELFF

length: 13
V: TRBV10-2
CDR3: CASSEMPGLGQYF

length: 12
V: TRBV5-6
CDR3: CASSLGGVGAFF